Listed below are T cell receptor beta chains from one sample, sequenced in a study of T-cell memory formation after mild COVID-19. Each CDR3 protein is one row after TCRdb ran MiXCR on the 5' RACE reads. The sample yields about 190,000 distinct CDR3 sequences, about 11% seen once. Sequences were obtained from PBMCs or a T cell subset sorted from them (not recorded which). The receptors derive from a man aged 18 to 30 who had mild COVID-19 (a few samples of this study predate the infection). Cell type and time point are not known. Each CDR3 is given with its conserved first and last residue. A D gene is named only where the DNA matches it firmly. Some rows have no size entry. The others give once, few or many, or a class for an expanded clone.

>TRBJ2-7|TRBV6-2/TRBV6-3|TRBD1|-
TGTGCCAGCACCTCGAGGGACAGGGGGACCTACGAGCAGTACTTC
CASTSRDRGTYEQYF
>TRBJ2-5|TRBV20-1|-|few
TGCAGTGCTTGGGGGACGGGGGAGACCCAGTACTTC
CSAWGTGETQYF
>TRBJ2-5|TRBV29-1|-|many
TGCAGCGTTCTTAGGGTCGGGGAGACCCAGTACTTC
CSVLRVGETQYF
>TRBJ2-2|TRBV20-1|TRBD2|-
TGCAGTGCTAGGGGGAGACTAGCGCGGACCGGGGAGCTGTTTTTT
CSARGRLARTGELFF
>TRBJ2-3|TRBV5-6|-|-
TGTGCCAGCAGCCCGGGGATAGATACGCAGTATTTT
CASSPGIDTQYF
>TRBJ2-7|TRBV13|-|-
TGTGCCAGCAGCCGCAGCCACGAGCAGTACTTC
CASSRSHEQYF
>TRBJ2-3|TRBV6-4|TRBD2|few
TGTGCCAGCAGTGCCCGGGGACTAGCAACAGATACGCAGTATTTT
CASSARGLATDTQYF
>TRBJ1-4|TRBV7-2|-|few
TGTGCCAGCAGCCCTGAGTTCGTCACTAATGAAAAACTGTTTTTT
CASSPEFVTNEKLFF
>TRBJ2-3|TRBV5-4|-|-
TGTGCCAGCAGCTCTCCGGGTAGCGGTATCACAGATACGCAGTATTTT
CASSSPGSGITDTQYF
>TRBJ1-1|TRBV10-3|-|-
TGTGCCATCAGACCGGGACTCAAGAACACTGAAGCTTTCTTT
CAIRPGLKNTEAFF
>TRBJ1-5|TRBV5-1|-|many
TGCGCCAGCAGCTTGGCCCCGACAGGACCGGCGAGCAATCAGCCCCAGCATTTT
CASSLAPTGPASNQPQHF
>TRBJ1-2|TRBV15|-|-
TGTGCCACCAGCAGAGATCCGACACGGGAAAGTGTTGGCTACACCTTC
CATSRDPTRESVGYTF
>TRBJ2-7|TRBV7-9|-|-
TGTGCCAGCAGTCCCCGTCCAGGGGACTCCTACGAGCAGTACTTC
CASSPRPGDSYEQYF
>TRBJ1-5|TRBV15|-|-
TGTGCCACCAGCAGAGACCGTAGCAATCAGCCCCAGCATTTT
CATSRDRSNQPQHF